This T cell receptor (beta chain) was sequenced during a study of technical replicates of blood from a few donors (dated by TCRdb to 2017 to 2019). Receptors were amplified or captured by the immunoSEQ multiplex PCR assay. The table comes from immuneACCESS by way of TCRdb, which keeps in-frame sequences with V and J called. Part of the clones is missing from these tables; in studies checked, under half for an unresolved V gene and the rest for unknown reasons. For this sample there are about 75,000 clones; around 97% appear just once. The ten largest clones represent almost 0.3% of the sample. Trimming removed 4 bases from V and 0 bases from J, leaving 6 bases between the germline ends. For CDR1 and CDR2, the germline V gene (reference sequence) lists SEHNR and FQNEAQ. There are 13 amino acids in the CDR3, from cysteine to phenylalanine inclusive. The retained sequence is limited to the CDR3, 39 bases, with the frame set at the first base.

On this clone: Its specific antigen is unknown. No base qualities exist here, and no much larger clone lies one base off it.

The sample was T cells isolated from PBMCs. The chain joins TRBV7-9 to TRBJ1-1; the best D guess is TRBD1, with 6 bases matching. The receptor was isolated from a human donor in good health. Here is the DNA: TGTGCCAGCAGCTCAGGGGTGAACACTGAAGCTTTCTTT. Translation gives CASSSGVNTEAFF.